This is a list of T cell receptor beta chains from one sample in a study of shared T cell receptors in the human thymus. The protocol was immunoSEQ multiplex PCR, while the TCRdb copy is restricted to in-frame clones and leaves out a portion. The sample has under 850,000 clones, approximately 90% seen once. Separately, the same data were catalogued under a study of human thymus T cells.

Sequencing was done on a sample of thymocytes. These receptor sequences come from a boy in the first two years of life with a congenital heart defect. CDR3s include the opening cysteine and the closing phenylalanine or tryptophan.

J gene | V gene | CDR3 protein
TRBJ2-3 | TRBV7-6 | CASSQLEGGATDTQYF
TRBJ2-5 | TRBV30 | CAWRDLPGLLYQETQYF
TRBJ2-2 | TRBV21-1 | CASSKRTGKNTGELFF
TRBJ2-7 | TRBV28 | CASLRAGDEQYF
TRBJ2-7 | TRBV7-9 | CASSRLADPVGEQYF
TRBJ2-7 | TRBV29-1 | CSVVLGLGSGYEQYF
TRBJ2-5 | TRBV27 | CASAQTSGRGETQYF
TRBJ2-3 | TRBV5-1 | CASSLLILRAGGTDTQYF
TRBJ2-7 | TRBV23-1 | CASSHPVCPNNLAGPYLAYEQYF
TRBJ2-1 | TRBV19 | CASSTTSGRFF
TRBJ2-7 | TRBV1 | CTSRLLAGVHYEQYF
TRBJ2-1 | TRBV13 | CASSSRLGWDEQFF
TRBJ1-1 | TRBV30 | CAWTPRQGAKTEAFF
TRBJ2-1 | TRBV5-6 | CASSLELAGKTSYNEQFF
TRBJ2-1 | TRBV5-1 | CASSPLPPGGSVYNEQFF
TRBJ1-4 | TRBV6-1 | CASSMGQGGGKLFF
TRBJ1-5 | TRBV27 | CASSFSGNQPQHF
TRBJ2-5 | TRBV15 | CATSRDPGGPEETQYF
TRBJ2-7 | TRBV21-1 | CASSKTLASGRRPYEQYF
TRBJ2-3 | TRBV7-8 | CASSFDYPRQGTDTQYF
TRBJ2-1 | TRBV2 | CASSVRLAGIVRSYNEQFF
TRBJ2-3 | TRBV5-6 | CASSLASGGSTDTQYF
TRBJ1-4 | TRBV27 | CASSSDGETNEKLFF
TRBJ2-4 | TRBV4-2 | CASSQDRGGVNIQYF
TRBJ2-7 | TRBV29-1 | CSVWLRTSGGLEQYF
TRBJ2-1 | TRBV10-1 | CASSEWEGGGNEQFF
TRBJ1-1 | TRBV4-1 | CASSQPKTGVNTEAFF
TRBJ2-1 | TRBV13 | CASSLHYNEQFF
TRBJ1-2 | TRBV6-1 | CASSEYPAGQSDRGYGYTF
TRBJ2-1 | TRBV9 | CASSVANSSNEQFF
TRBJ1-2 | TRBV5-1 | CASSLVRGGVGYTF
TRBJ1-2 | TRBV7-2 | CASIGSPQMSGRNYGYTF
TRBJ2-5 | TRBV5-1 | CASSPADWTLPYQETQYF
TRBJ1-2 | TRBV27 | CASSLGTLGNYGYTF
TRBJ1-1 | TRBV9 | CASSAAWEGGAATEAFF
TRBJ2-4 | TRBV7-7 | CASSSSRGQGTKNIQYF
TRBJ2-7 | TRBV27 | CASSTTGREQYF
TRBJ2-3 | TRBV5-6 | CASTLAGGFMDTQYF
TRBJ2-7 | TRBV5-8 | CASSLRGRRYEQYF
TRBJ2-7 | TRBV6-5 | CASSSRGSYEQYF
TRBJ2-3 | TRBV10-3 | CAISGYRVSSTDTQYF
TRBJ2-1 | TRBV27 | CASSPGLAGEVINEQFF
TRBJ1-1 | TRBV7-2 | CASSLTPSGGPLNTEAFF
TRBJ2-7 | TRBV18 | CASSPHPGGTYEQYF
TRBJ2-7 | TRBV11-2 | CASSLVGGSYEQYF
TRBJ2-5 | TRBV21-1 | CASSIFGLAGGRETQYF
TRBJ2-3 | TRBV7-9 | CASSLISRERTDTQYF
TRBJ1-5 | TRBV5-6 | CASSLGPHQPQHF
TRBJ2-7 | TRBV7-9 | CASSQGSYEQYF
TRBJ2-1 | TRBV29-1 | CSVDGGRAPWSYNEQFF
TRBJ2-6 | TRBV30 | CAWSAPTGLAGGPVAF
TRBJ2-7 | TRBV4-1 | CASSQARGEQYF
TRBJ2-1 | TRBV29-1 | CSVVSMGTSGSRPHNEQFF
TRBJ1-4 | TRBV4-2 | CASSQDPTGGWPTNEKLFF
TRBJ2-2 | TRBV18 | CASSSTRPAGGGPGELFF
TRBJ1-2 | TRBV7-2 | CASTRQNANYGYTF
TRBJ2-5 | TRBV14 | CASSPSRGGVTGQETQYF
TRBJ2-7 | TRBV28 | CASSRIGTSGSPYEQYF
TRBJ2-7 | TRBV27 | CASSPTRGQVYEQYF
TRBJ2-7 | TRBV25-1 | CASSERQGIYEQYF